This TCR beta chain was recorded in a study of early T cells in non-severe SARS-CoV-2 infection. Broader study findings: The matching step, a VDJdb search, favored anti-spike CD8 responses and missed private and CD4 specificities.

In this sample, this clonotype turned up many times. Its antigen is not identified. Individual cDNA molecules were tagged with unique molecular identifiers, the study reported. TCRdb itself ran the 5' RACE reads through MiXCR, one entry per CDR3 protein. The table shows around 57,000 distinct CDR3 sequences, with 7% to 9% occurring only once. This clonotype was sampled from an adult who was a healthcare worker with PCR-confirmed SARS-CoV-2 infection or an uninfected control (not recorded which). Specimen: whole blood.

CDR3 sequence reads: CASSTRQGAAYEQYF. The CDR3 DNA follows: TGTGCCAGCAGCACTAGACAGGGGGCCGCCTACGAGCAGTACTTC. The chain combines TRBV11-2 with TRBJ2-7, with TRBD1 matching 10 bases. This CDR3 is built from 15 residues. Germline assignment: CDR1 SGHAT and CDR2 FQNNGV. Trimming cost V 5 bases and J 2 bases; bases outside gene matches: 6.